This T cell receptor (beta chain) was captured by sequencing in a study of blood T cell repertoires in COVID-19. Turning to the study itself: Samples of COVID-19 (acute and convalescent) were obtained from the United States, Italy and Spain.

The germline V gene encodes CDR1 MNHEY and CDR2 SMNVEV (reference sequence). The CDR3 has 14 residues. Trimming took 5 bases from V and 2 from J; bases not matched to a gene: 6. This clone has just a few counts. Recruited during active infection, patients (from Seattle) were subsequently followed longitudinally. Authors' methods: Researchers report that nucleated cell counts were estimated from reference gene primer amplification. The repertoire was sequenced with immunoSEQ multiplex PCR; TCRdb's copy has only in-frame clones and lacks some. V and J calls and clone size are those listed in that table; D and trimming were worked out from the DNA. Seen here are tens of thousands of clones, about four fifths observed once, and the top ten hold under 5.5%.

Sequencing was carried out using peripheral blood. The source of this sequence is an elderly man with COVID-19, enrolled during active disease. The chain has TRBV27 and TRBJ2-7, with 7 bases that match TRBD1. CDR3 sequence reads: CASSGRGIAYEQYF. CDR3 bases: TGTGCCAGCAGTGGCAGGGGGATCGCCTACGAGCAGTACTTC.